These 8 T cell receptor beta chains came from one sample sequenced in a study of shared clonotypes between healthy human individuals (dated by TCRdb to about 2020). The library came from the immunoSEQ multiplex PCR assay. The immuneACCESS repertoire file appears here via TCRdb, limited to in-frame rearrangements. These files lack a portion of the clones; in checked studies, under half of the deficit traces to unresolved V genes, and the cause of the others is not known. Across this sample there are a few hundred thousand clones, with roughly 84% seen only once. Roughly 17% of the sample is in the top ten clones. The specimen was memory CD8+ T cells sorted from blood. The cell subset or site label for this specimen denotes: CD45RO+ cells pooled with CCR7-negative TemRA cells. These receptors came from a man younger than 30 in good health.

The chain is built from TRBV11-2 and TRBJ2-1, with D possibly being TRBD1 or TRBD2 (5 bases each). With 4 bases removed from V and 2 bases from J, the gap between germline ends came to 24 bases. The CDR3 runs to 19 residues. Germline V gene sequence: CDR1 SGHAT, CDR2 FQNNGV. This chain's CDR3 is CASSSIRGRSWLAYNEQFF. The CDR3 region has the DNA TGTGCCAGCAGCTCCATCCGGGGCAGGTCCTGGTTGGCCTACAATGAGCAGTTCTTC. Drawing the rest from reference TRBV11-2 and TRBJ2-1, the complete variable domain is EAGVAQSPRYKIIEKRQSVAFWCNPISGHATLYWYQQILGQGPKLLIQFQNNGVVDDSQLPKDRFSAERLKGVDSTLKIQPAKLEDSAVYLCASSSIRGRSWLAYNEQFFGPGTRLTVL.

The CDR3 is CAISARDRGQINEQFF. For the CDR3, the DNA is TGTGCCATCAGTGCCCGGGACAGGGGGCAAATAAATGAGCAGTTCTTC. The V call is TRBV10-3, the J call TRBJ2-1; the match to TRBD1 covers 12 bases. The germline V gene encodes CDR1 ENHRY and CDR2 SYGVKD. V trimming: 4 bases; J trimming: 7 bases; junction bases outside the gene matches: 8. CDR3 size: 16 residues.

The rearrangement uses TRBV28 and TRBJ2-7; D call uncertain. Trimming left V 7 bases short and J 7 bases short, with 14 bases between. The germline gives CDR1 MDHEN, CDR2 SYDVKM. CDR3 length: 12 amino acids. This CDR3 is CASKSPPGEQYF. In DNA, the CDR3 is TGTGCCAGCAAATCCCCCCCCGGTGAGCAGTACTTC.

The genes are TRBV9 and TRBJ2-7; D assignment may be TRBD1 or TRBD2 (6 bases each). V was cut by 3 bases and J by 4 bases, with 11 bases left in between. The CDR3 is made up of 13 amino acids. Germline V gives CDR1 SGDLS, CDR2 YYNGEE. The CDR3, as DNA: TGTGCCAGCAGCGCCACAGGGAGGTACGAGCAGTACTTC. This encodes CASSATGRYEQYF.

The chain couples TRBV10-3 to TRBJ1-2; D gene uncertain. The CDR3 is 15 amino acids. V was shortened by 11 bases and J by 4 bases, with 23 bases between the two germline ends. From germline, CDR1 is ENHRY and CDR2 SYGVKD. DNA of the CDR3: TGTGCCCACACAGAAGGGTCTGGCAGTCGCTATGGCTACACCTTC. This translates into CAHTEGSGSRYGYTF.

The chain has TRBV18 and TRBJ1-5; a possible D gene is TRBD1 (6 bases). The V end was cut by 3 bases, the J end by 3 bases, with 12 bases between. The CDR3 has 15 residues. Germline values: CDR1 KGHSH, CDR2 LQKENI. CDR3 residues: CASSPQDRHNQPQHF. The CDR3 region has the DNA TGTGCCAGCTCACCCCAGGACAGACACAATCAGCCCCAGCATTTT.

As DNA, the CDR3 is TGTGCCAGCAGTCCCTCAGGCAACCCCTATGGCTACACCTTC. As protein: CASSPSGNPYGYTF. The gene calls are TRBV27 and TRBJ1-2, with unresolved D. CDR1 and CDR2 from the germline V gene are MNHEY and SMNVEV (reference sequence). This CDR3 region has 14 residues. Trimming stripped 5 bases from V and 4 bases from J, with 14 bases between.

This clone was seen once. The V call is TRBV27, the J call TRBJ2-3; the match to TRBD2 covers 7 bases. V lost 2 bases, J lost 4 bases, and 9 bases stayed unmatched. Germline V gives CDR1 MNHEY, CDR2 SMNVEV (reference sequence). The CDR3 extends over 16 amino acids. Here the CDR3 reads CASSLVYGGSADTQYF. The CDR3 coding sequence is TGTGCCAGCAGTTTAGTATACGGCGGGAGCGCAGATACGCAGTATTTT.